This paragraph covers one T cell receptor (beta chain) sequence. Its antigen is still unknown. No base-level quality is on record; no much larger clone is a single base apart. From the germline V gene, CDR1 is MGHRA and CDR2 is YSYEKL. Trimming takes 1 base off V and 5 bases off J; junction bases not matched to a gene: 9. The CDR3 sequence holds 17 residues, the cysteine and phenylalanine included. The sequence is cut down to CDR3 DNA, 51 bases in frame from base 1. RNA was extracted with the RNeasy kit and about 0.5 to 1 ug was reverse transcribed using random hexamers. TCR beta CDR3 regions were amplified with the immunoSEQ multiplex PCR assay covering 54 Vbeta and 13 Jbeta segments. Bias from PCR amplification was corrected by using a synthetic template baseline for primer optimization and for computational correction. On the authors' methods: Only productive sequences were kept, with reads annotated to V, D and J genes according to IMGT and analyzed in immunoSEQ Analyzer. To calculate clonality, Shannon entropy was normalized by log2 of the number of productive unique sequences and then subtracted from one. Public and private clones were assessed among the 100 most prevalent clones of each patient and control. Clones were defined as Susac-specific when absent from the healthy and MS cohorts, from about 970 published viral clones and from other ImmuneACCESS disease sequences. Through fastp at Q25 and MiXCR, TCRdb rebuilt clones from the public reads, retaining in-frame beta chains. Rows matching on CDR3 protein sequence are summarized as one entry with the most common DNA and genes. The V and J calls follow TCRdb's processing rather than the paper's. Recorded for this sample are over 120,000 distinct CDR3 sequences; roughly 95% of them occurred a single time. The ten largest make up 0.07% to 0.1% of the sample.

This entry belongs to a study of CD8 T cells in Susac syndrome (dated by TCRdb to between 2018 and 2021). Regarding the research as a whole: Whether CD8+ T cell activation and differentiation in Susac syndrome was antigen driven was tested using repertoire sequencing.

Results and caveats for the whole study, not just this receptor: The study acknowledged that relatively few individuals were included in the TCR sequencing and HLA analysis.

High-throughput TCR beta sequencing profiled peripheral blood CD8+ and CD4+ T cells from healthy donors, Susac syndrome patients and multiple sclerosis patients. Healthy donors were included as age- and sex-matched controls. Bulk CD8+ and CD4+ T cells were purified by magnetic negative isolation, while CD8+ TEMRA cells were enriched using FACS. Blood was collected in EDTA tubes and processed within 24 hours, with PBMCs isolated through density gradient centrifugation. PBMCs intended for TCR sequencing were cryopreserved in liquid nitrogen and thawed later in a water bath at 37 degrees C. A purity of at least 90% was achieved for sorted or isolated CD4+, CD8+ and CD8+ TEMRA cells.

The chain is assembled from TRBV4-1 and TRBJ2-4; 9 bases in the junction line up with TRBD1. Sequences were obtained from CD4+ T cells from PBMCs. The clonotype originates from a human donor in good health. This receptor has the CDR3 CASSQGPQGALQNIQYF. The DNA reads as follows: TGCGCCAGCAGCCAAGGTCCACAGGGGGCGCTCCAAAACATTCAGTACTTC.